This is a list of T cell receptor beta chains from one sample in a study of spatial heterogeneity in lung cancer. Via MiXCR, TCRdb re-called the 5' RACE reads, giving one row per CDR3 protein. The sample includes some 11,000 distinct CDR3 sequences, about 8% of them seen just once. Here the sequenced sample was lung tumor tissue, taken at surgery. All receptors come from a female donor with early-stage non-small cell lung cancer. Both conserved end residues are part of each CDR3. A D gene is named only where the DNA matches it firmly. Size is stated for part of the rows, as once, few or many counts, or as a class when the clone is expanded.

clone_size: medium-sized; d_call: TRBD2; j_call: TRBJ2-3; v_call: TRBV5-1; cdr3_nt: TGCGCCAGCAGCCTACGGACTAGCGGGGGGTCAGATACGCAGTATTTT; cdr3_aa: CASSLRTSGGSDTQYF
clone_size: medium-sized; d_call: NA; j_call: TRBJ2-3; v_call: TRBV7-2; cdr3_nt: TGTGCCAGCAGCCCCACAGATACGCAGTATTTT; cdr3_aa: CASSPTDTQYF
clone_size: many; d_call: TRBD1; j_call: TRBJ1-4; v_call: TRBV12-3/TRBV12-4; cdr3_nt: TGTGCCAGCAGTTCCTCCGGGACAGGGGGCGAAAAACTGTTTTTT; cdr3_aa: CASSSSGTGGEKLFF
clone_size: many; d_call: TRBD1; j_call: TRBJ2-3; v_call: TRBV5-1; cdr3_nt: TGCGCCAGCAGCTTGAGTCCCCCCGGGACAGGGGGGACAGATACGCAGTATTTT; cdr3_aa: CASSLSPPGTGGTDTQYF
clone_size: many; d_call: NA; j_call: TRBJ1-2; v_call: TRBV28; cdr3_nt: TGTGCCAGCAGTTTAGATGAAAACCTTTTAAACTATGGCTACACCTTC; cdr3_aa: CASSLDENLLNYGYTF
clone_size: many; d_call: TRBD2; j_call: TRBJ2-5; v_call: TRBV20-1; cdr3_nt: TGCAGTGCTAGAGGTTCTAGCGGGGGGAGAGAGACCCAGTACTTC; cdr3_aa: CSARGSSGGRETQYF
clone_size: many; d_call: NA; j_call: TRBJ2-2; v_call: TRBV27; cdr3_nt: TGTGCCAGCAGTCGAGGGGGGCCCACCGGGGAGCTGTTTTTT; cdr3_aa: CASSRGGPTGELFF
clone_size: many; d_call: NA; j_call: TRBJ2-5; v_call: TRBV18; cdr3_nt: TGTGCCAGCTCACCGTCAAGCGGTGCATGGGAGACCCAGTACTTC; cdr3_aa: CASSPSSGAWETQYF
clone_size: many; d_call: NA; j_call: TRBJ2-3; v_call: TRBV6-2/TRBV6-3; cdr3_nt: TGTGCCAGCAGATTAGCGGCACCCTCTAGCACAGATACGCAGTATTTT; cdr3_aa: CASRLAAPSSTDTQYF
clone_size: few; d_call: TRBD2; j_call: TRBJ2-1; v_call: TRBV7-2; cdr3_nt: TGTGCCAGCAGCTTAGATAGCGGGGGTAGAAATGAGCAGTTCTTC; cdr3_aa: CASSLDSGGRNEQFF
clone_size: many; d_call: NA; j_call: TRBJ2-2; v_call: TRBV5-4; cdr3_nt: TGTGCCAGCAGCTCGAACTGGCAGGGGAACACCGGGGAGCTGTTTTTT; cdr3_aa: CASSSNWQGNTGELFF
clone_size: many; d_call: NA; j_call: TRBJ1-2; v_call: TRBV7-2; cdr3_nt: TGTGCCAGCAGCTTAGGGGGCAGGCCTTATGGCTACACCTTC; cdr3_aa: CASSLGGRPYGYTF
clone_size: few; d_call: NA; j_call: TRBJ2-5; v_call: TRBV5-1; cdr3_nt: TGCGCCAGCAGCATAAACAGGAGATTCCAAGAGACCCAGTACTTC; cdr3_aa: CASSINRRFQETQYF
clone_size: many; d_call: NA; j_call: TRBJ1-2; v_call: TRBV18; cdr3_nt: TGTGCCAGCTCACCTGACTATAACTATGGCTACACCTTC; cdr3_aa: CASSPDYNYGYTF
clone_size: many; d_call: NA; j_call: TRBJ1-2; v_call: TRBV28; cdr3_nt: TGTGCCAGCAGTTTAAGGGGGACCGGGAAAGGCTACACCTTC; cdr3_aa: CASSLRGTGKGYTF
clone_size: many; d_call: NA; j_call: TRBJ1-5; v_call: TRBV7-9; cdr3_nt: TGTGCCAGCAGTCTCGATGGGAGTAACAATCAGCCCCAGCATTTT; cdr3_aa: CASSLDGSNNQPQHF
clone_size: NA; d_call: TRBD2; j_call: TRBJ2-3; v_call: TRBV20-1; cdr3_nt: TGCAGTGCTAGATTCGGGACTAGCATTGATACGCAGTATTTT; cdr3_aa: CSARFGTSIDTQYF
clone_size: NA; d_call: NA; j_call: TRBJ2-1; v_call: TRBV5-1; cdr3_nt: TGCGCCAGCAGGGGCGGGGACTCCTACAATGAGCAGTTCTTC; cdr3_aa: CASRGGDSYNEQFF
clone_size: medium-sized; d_call: NA; j_call: TRBJ1-1; v_call: TRBV5-4; cdr3_nt: TGTGCCAGCAGCTCCGCCCGGGTCGCTGAAGCTTTCTTT; cdr3_aa: CASSSARVAEAFF
clone_size: NA; d_call: NA; j_call: TRBJ2-7; v_call: TRBV29-1; cdr3_nt: TGCAGCGTTGGGTCTGAAGGGAGCGAAGTCTACGAGCAGTACTTC; cdr3_aa: CSVGSEGSEVYEQYF
clone_size: many; d_call: NA; j_call: TRBJ1-6; v_call: TRBV4-2; cdr3_nt: TGTGCCAGCAGCCAAAGTAACAGCTATAATTCACCCCTCCACTTT; cdr3_aa: CASSQSNSYNSPLHF
clone_size: NA; d_call: NA; j_call: TRBJ2-3; v_call: TRBV20-1; cdr3_nt: TGCAGTGCTAGAGTTGTGGGCACAGGGCTTACGCAGTATTTT; cdr3_aa: CSARVVGTGLTQYF
clone_size: many; d_call: TRBD1; j_call: TRBJ1-2; v_call: TRBV28; cdr3_nt: TGTGCCAGCAGTTTAGAGCCAGGGGGCCTTGGCTACACCTTC; cdr3_aa: CASSLEPGGLGYTF
clone_size: many; d_call: NA; j_call: TRBJ2-5; v_call: TRBV5-4; cdr3_nt: TGTGCCAGCAGCTTGGCCAGCGGGCAAGAGACCCAGTACTTC; cdr3_aa: CASSLASGQETQYF
clone_size: many; d_call: NA; j_call: TRBJ1-1; v_call: TRBV5-4; cdr3_nt: TGTGCCAGCAGCTTGCAGGGAGCCACTGAAGCTTTCTTT; cdr3_aa: CASSLQGATEAFF